The subject of this entry is one TCR beta chain. The record originates from a study of cytomegalovirus exposure and HLA in healthy donors. The PCR made use of 60 Vbeta and 13 Jbeta primers. Only in-frame clones appear in the TCRdb table, and some are missing; sequencing was by immunoSEQ multiplex PCR. The repertoire holds more than 95,000 clones, with around 82% as singletons. This CDR3 has 14 amino acids. Germline assignment: CDR1 SGDLS and CDR2 YYNGEE. V was clipped by 2 bases and J by 6 bases, with 13 bases between them. This sequence originates from a man aged 35-49 years in good health and CMV-seronegative. The genes are TRBV9 and TRBJ2-3, with D possibly matching TRBD2 (6 bases). The sequencing sample was made of PBMCs. The CDR3 coding sequence is TGTGCCAGCAGCGTGTCGGTGGAGGGCGATACGCAGTATTTT. Translated: CASSVSVEGDTQYF.